This entry is about one T cell receptor beta chain. Assay used: immunoSEQ multiplex PCR; TCRdb lists only in-frame clones, some missing. Among about 660,000 clones listed, 80% to 90% were seen once. V shed 2 bases and J shed 6 bases, with 9 bases lying between them. The germline gives CDR1 MNHEY, CDR2 SMNVEV (reference sequence). This CDR3 contains 13 residues. This entry is derived from a study of shared T cell receptors in the human thymus. These records were also assigned to another study, of human thymus T cells. From that paper: Healthy Finnish infants having corrective surgery for congenital heart defects served as donors. Resections that were taken during corrective heart surgery supplied the thymus tissue. An apparent bias in V and J gene usage was seen in thymic and blood repertoires. Related research has reported that thymic repertoires overlap highly among unrelated individuals.

The source material was thymocytes. The chain couples TRBV27 to TRBJ2-3, with D hard to call. The sequence was collected from a boy under three years old with a congenital heart defect. CDR3 sequence reads: CASSLSSADTQYF. The CDR3 nucleotides read TGTGCCAGCAGTTTAAGTAGTGCGGATACGCAGTATTTT.